This TCR beta chain was sequenced for a study of blood T cell repertoires in COVID-19. Whole-study context: T cells, B-cell-depleted T cells, or PBMCs supplied cDNA or gDNA.

Libraries were prepared by immunoSEQ multiplex PCR; TCRdb keeps only in-frame clonotypes and omits some of them. The sample lists around 180,000 clones, more than 75% seen once, with over 7.5% in the top ten. The TCR originated in a woman in her twenties or thirties who had recovered from COVID-19. The specimen was PBMCs or T cells enriched from blood (not recorded which).

The CDR3 loop reads CASSQETTGGKKLFF. CDR3 bases: TGCGCCAGCAGCCAAGAAACGACAGGGGGTAAAAAACTGTTTTTT. V gene TRBV4-1 combines with J gene TRBJ1-4; 9 bases are shared with TRBD1. Trimming cost V 0 bases and J 9 bases; bases outside gene matches: 5. From germline, CDR1 is MGHRA and CDR2 YSYEKL. The CDR3 has 15 residues.